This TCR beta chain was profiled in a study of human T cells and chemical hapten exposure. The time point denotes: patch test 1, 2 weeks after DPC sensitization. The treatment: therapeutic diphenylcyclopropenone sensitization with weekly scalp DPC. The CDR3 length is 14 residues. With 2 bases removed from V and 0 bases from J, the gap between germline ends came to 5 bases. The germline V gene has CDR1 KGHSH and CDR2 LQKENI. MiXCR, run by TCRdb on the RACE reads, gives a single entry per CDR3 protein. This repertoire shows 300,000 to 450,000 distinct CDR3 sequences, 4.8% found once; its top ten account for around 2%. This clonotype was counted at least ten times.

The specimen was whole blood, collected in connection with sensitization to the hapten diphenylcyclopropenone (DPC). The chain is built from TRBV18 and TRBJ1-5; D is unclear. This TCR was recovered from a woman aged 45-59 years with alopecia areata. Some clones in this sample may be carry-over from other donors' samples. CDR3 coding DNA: TGTGCCAGCTCACCAGGGCCTAGCAATCAGCCCCAGCATTTT. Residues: CASSPGPSNQPQHF.